What follows are 27 T cell receptor beta chains derived from one specimen sequenced in a study of control samples from healthy donors and cancer patients. The data were produced by immunoSEQ multiplex PCR, yet TCRdb's version contains in-frame clones alone and is incomplete. Among around 130,000 clones listed, approximately 90% were seen once. The source material was blood. Receptors originate from a middle-aged man in good health.

This chain connects TRBV15 to TRBJ2-6; D gene uncertain. Trimming cost V 0 bases and J 1 base, with 7 bases left between them. The CDR3 extends over 16 amino acids. CDR1 and CDR2 (germline): LNHNV, YYDKDF (reference sequence). The CDR3 DNA is TGTGCCACCAGCAGAGACTGGGGTTCTGGGGCCAACGTCCTGACTTTC. It codes for CATSRDWGSGANVLTF.

The rearrangement joins TRBV12-1 to TRBJ1-5. TRBV12-1 constitutes a pseudogene. There are 18 residues in the CDR3. The CDR3 loop is CASSPSGPGEGSNQPQHF. As DNA, the CDR3 is TGTGCCAGCAGTCCCAGCGGACCTGGGGAGGGTAGCAATCAGCCCCAGCATTTT.

V is TRBV19 and J is TRBJ2-1; unclear D gene. Germline CDR1 LNHDA, CDR2 SQIVND (reference sequence). This CDR3 is 14 amino acids long. The ends were cut back, 4 bases at V and 0 bases at J, with 7 bases in the middle. For the CDR3, the DNA is TGTGCCAGTAGTACAGCCTACTCCTACAATGAGCAGTTCTTC. It is translated as CASSTAYSYNEQFF.

J is TRBJ1-2 and V is TRBV6-6, with D possibly being TRBD1 (6 bases). Germline CDR1 MNHNY, CDR2 SVGAGI (reference sequence). CDR3 size: 15 residues. Between the trimmed V and J ends, which lost 6 bases and 2 bases, there was a span of 16 bases. The CDR3 here is CASSSIGQQNYGYTF. The CDR3 region has the DNA TGTGCCAGCAGCTCTATTGGACAGCAAAACTATGGCTACACCTTC.

As for this clone: No DNA is shown, since the ends of the CDR3 on it are uncertain; the CDR3 is the one TCRdb lists. The chain joins TRBV7-2 to TRBJ2-7. Termini included, the CDR3 measures 15 amino acids. Germline values: CDR1 SGHTA, CDR2 FQGNSA. The CDR3 reads CASSFGSGRSYEQYF.

The chain employs TRBV7-9 and TRBJ1-2; 9 nucleotides align to TRBD1. The CDR3 is 13 amino acids. Looked up from germline, CDR1 is SEHNR and CDR2 is FQNEAQ (reference sequence). The ends lost 5 bases at V and 5 bases at J; junction bases unmatched: 3. Here the CDR3 DNA reads TGTGCCAGCAGCGCACAGGGGGCATATGGCTACACCTTC. Its translation is CASSAQGAYGYTF.

The chain joins TRBV3-1 (or the pseudogene TRBV3-2) to TRBJ2-7, with D unresolved. CDR1 and CDR2 (germline): LGHDT, YNNKEL (reference sequence). Trimming took 2 bases from V and 2 from J, leaving 4 bases between them. The CDR3 has 12 residues. The CDR3 DNA follows: TGTGCCAGCAGCCAATGGACCTACGAGCAGTACTTC. It codes for CASSQWTYEQYF.

This clone was recorded only once. The rearrangement joins TRBV19 to TRBJ2-1; the D gene is possibly TRBD2 (6 bases). The CDR3 is 14 residues long. Trimming cost V 7 bases and J 4 bases, with 14 bases left between them. Looked up from germline, CDR1 is LNHDA and CDR2 is SQIVND (reference sequence). The CDR3 protein is CASKVGGTYNEQFF. The CDR3 DNA sequence: TGTGCCAGTAAAGTGGGGGGAACTTACAATGAGCAGTTCTTC.

This clone was found a few times. This sequence joins TRBV10-1 and TRBJ2-7; TRBD2 matches 12 bases. Germline CDR1 WNHNN, CDR2 SYGVQD (reference sequence). CDR3 size: 15 residues. V lost 6 bases and J lost 5; bases outside the gene matches: 8. CDR3 residues: CASSATSGGWNEQYF. CDR3 DNA sequence: TGCGCCAGCAGCGCGACTAGCGGGGGCTGGAACGAGCAGTACTTC.

This chain uses TRBV5-4 with TRBJ2-7; the D call may be TRBD1 or TRBD2 (5 bases each). Germline values: CDR1 SGHNT, CDR2 YYREEE (reference sequence). V dropped 1 base and J dropped 1 base, with 9 bases sitting between them. This CDR3 has 14 amino acids. The CDR3: CASSLWGISYEQYF. The CDR3 region has the DNA TGTGCCAGCAGCTTGTGGGGGATATCCTACGAGCAGTACTTC. Looking up the rest from reference TRBV5-4 and TRBJ2-7 gives the full variable domain: ETGVTQSPTHLIKTRGQQVTLRCSSQSGHNTVSWYQQALGQGPQFIFQYYREEENGRGNFPPRFSGLQFPNYSSELNVNALELDDSALYLCASSLWGISYEQYFGPGTRLTVT.

The chain's CDR3 is CASSLVTGVMNTEAFF. CDR3 coding DNA: TGTGCCAGCAGCTTGGTTACAGGGGTCATGAACACTGAAGCTTTCTTT. The chain is built from TRBV5-8 and TRBJ1-1, with 7 bases that match TRBD1. Trimming cost V 0 bases and J 0 bases; bases outside gene matches: 5. Germline lookup yields CDR1 SGHTS and CDR2 YDEGEE. This CDR3 comprises 16 residues.

This chain uses TRBV2 with TRBJ2-4, with 8 bases aligning to TRBD1. CDR3 length: 13 amino acids. The germline V gene has CDR1 SNHLY and CDR2 FYNNEI. Germline trimming cut 1 base from V and 10 bases from J; bases unmatched to any gene: 3. CDR3 DNA sequence: TGTGCCAGCAGTGAAGAGACAGGGGCGATTCAGTACTTC. It codes for CASSEETGAIQYF.

The chain combines TRBV7-8 with TRBJ1-5; D might be TRBD1 (5 bases). This CDR3 has 14 residues. The V end was cut by 1 base, the J end by 5 bases, with 9 bases between. The germline gives CDR1 SGHVS, CDR2 FQNEAQ. CDR3 nucleotides: TGTGCCAGCAGCTTAGAAGGGGAATATCAGCCCCAGCATTTT. Protein: CASSLEGEYQPQHF.

The gene calls are TRBV28 and TRBJ2-2, with D unresolved. Germline V lookup: CDR1 MDHEN, CDR2 SYDVKM. Trimming pared 7 bases from V and 5 bases from J, leaving 11 bases between. This CDR3 is 13 amino acids long. CDR3 sequence reads: CASTPPGTGELFF. The DNA for the CDR3 is TGTGCCAGCACCCCCCCCGGGACCGGGGAGCTGTTTTTT. Full variable domain (rest looked up from reference TRBV28 and TRBJ2-2): DVKVTQSSRYLVKRTGEKVFLECVQDMDHENMFWYRQDPGLGLRLIYFSYDVKMKEKGDIPEGYSVSREKKERFSLILESASTNQTSMYLCASTPPGTGELFFGEGSRLTVL.

The chain has TRBV19 and TRBJ1-5; D may be TRBD1 (5 bases). This CDR3 spans 16 amino acids. The V end lost 2 bases, the J end lost 4 bases, and 15 bases lay between the germline ends. Germline V CDR1 and CDR2: LNHDA, SQIVND (reference sequence). The CDR3 is CASSIWVRQKNQPQHF. The CDR3 nucleotides are TGTGCCAGTAGTATATGGGTCCGACAGAAGAATCAGCCCCAGCATTTT.

This clone showed up just once. The chain uses TRBV5-6 and TRBJ2-2, with D maybe TRBD1 (5 bases). Trimming took 3 bases from V and 5 from J, leaving 8 bases between them. Germline V CDR1 and CDR2: SGHDT, YYEEEE. The CDR3 length is 13 residues. The CDR3 protein is CASSWGETGELFF. In DNA form, the CDR3 reads TGTGCCAGCAGCTGGGGCGAAACCGGGGAGCTGTTTTTT.

The CDR3 sequence is CASSPGPYTQYF. In nucleotides, the CDR3 is TGTGCCAGCAGCCCAGGGCCTTATACGCAGTATTTT. The J gene is TRBJ2-3, the V gene TRBV12-3 or TRBV12-4, with D perhaps TRBD1 (5 bases). V was pared by 6 bases and J by 7 bases, with 11 bases between. The CDR3 loop spans 12 amino acids.

The chain links TRBV30 to TRBJ1-2; 7 bases line up with TRBD1. CDR1 and CDR2 (germline): GTSNPN, SVGIG (reference sequence). There are 15 residues in the CDR3. V trimming: 3 bases; J trimming: 4 bases; junction bases outside the gene matches: 11. This CDR3 is CAWSPDRALLYGYTF. CDR3 bases: TGTGCCTGGAGCCCAGACAGGGCCCTCCTCTATGGCTACACCTTC.

J is TRBJ2-7 and V is TRBV29-1; possible D gene TRBD1, 6 bases. Germline V lookup: CDR1 SQVTM, CDR2 ANQGSEA. The CDR3 is 12 amino acids. Trimming pared 4 bases from V and 5 bases from J, leaving 12 bases between. CDR3 sequence reads: CSVAHRAHEQYF. In nucleotides, the CDR3 is TGCAGCGTTGCGCACAGGGCCCACGAGCAGTACTTC.

The rearrangement links TRBV7-3 to TRBJ2-3; D may be TRBD1 (5 bases). Germline V gene lookup returns CDR1 SGHTA and CDR2 FQGTGA. Trimming left V 2 bases short and J 4 bases short, with 7 bases between. CDR3 length equals 13 residues. The CDR3 region is CASSLQGADTQYF. In nucleotides, the CDR3 is TGTGCCAGCAGCTTACAAGGGGCAGATACGCAGTATTTT.

This clone has a single count. The chain uses TRBV19 and TRBJ2-7, with D possibly TRBD1 on 6 matching bases. Per germline, CDR1 LNHDA and CDR2 SQIVND (reference sequence). Trimming took 3 bases from V and 0 from J, leaving 6 bases between them. This CDR3 has 13 residues. CDR3 nucleotide sequence: TGTGCCAGTAGTATGGACAGCTCCTACGAGCAGTACTTC. Translating gives CASSMDSSYEQYF.

The rearrangement uses TRBV7-3 and TRBJ2-1; D gene ambiguous. Germline loops: CDR1 SGHTA, CDR2 FQGTGA. The germline V and J ends were trimmed by 5 bases and 7 bases, with 18 bases remaining between them. The CDR3 extends over 15 amino acids. CDR3 bases: TGTGCCAGCAGCCTAAGCGTATCCTCGAGTAATGAGCAGTTCTTC. This sequence encodes CASSLSVSSSNEQFF.

The chain's CDR3 is CASSTNTDTQYF. The CDR3 region has the DNA TGTGCCAGTAGTACCAACACAGATACGCAGTATTTT. The J gene is TRBJ2-3, the V gene TRBV19; D is undetermined. The length of the CDR3 is 12 residues. Per the germline V gene, CDR1 is LNHDA and CDR2 is SQIVND (reference sequence). Trimming shortened V by 4 bases and J by 2 bases, and 4 bases separated the two germline ends.

This chain uses TRBV19 with TRBJ1-6; 7 bases are a match to TRBD1. Germline CDR1 LNHDA, CDR2 SQIVND (reference sequence). The CDR3 covers 17 residues. Losses at the gene ends were 3 bases for V and 4 bases for J; bases not matched to a gene: 9. The CDR3 DNA is TGTGCCAGTAGTATCCGGCCCCCGGGACAGTATAATTCACCCCTCCACTTT. Translation: CASSIRPPGQYNSPLHF.

The rearrangement joins TRBV5-4 to TRBJ2-1, with D possibly matching TRBD2 (5 bases). The CDR3 contains 17 residues. V lost 2 bases and J 4 bases, leaving 19 bases between the germline ends. Germline values: CDR1 SGHNT, CDR2 YYREEE (reference sequence). The CDR3 region is CASSFGSSRPEYNEQFF. CDR3 DNA: TGTGCCAGCAGCTTTGGGAGTAGTAGGCCCGAATACAATGAGCAGTTCTTC. The full variable domain, in which reference TRBV5-4 and TRBJ2-1 provide the parts outside the CDR3, is ETGVTQSPTHLIKTRGQQVTLRCSSQSGHNTVSWYQQALGQGPQFIFQYYREEENGRGNFPPRFSGLQFPNYSSELNVNALELDDSALYLCASSFGSSRPEYNEQFFGPGTRLTVL.

This chain uses TRBV5-1 with TRBJ2-2; a possible D gene is TRBD2 (6 bases). Germline CDR1 is SGHRS and CDR2 is YFSETQ. V was cut by 1 base and J by 6 bases, with 10 bases left in between. The CDR3 loop spans 14 amino acids. In DNA form, the CDR3 reads TGCGCCAGCAGCTTGCTTCCGGGGGCCGGGGAGCTGTTTTTT. The encoded protein is CASSLLPGAGELFF.

V usage is TRBV5-1 and J usage is TRBJ1-1; 7 bases match TRBD1. There are 13 residues in the CDR3. Germline assignment: CDR1 SGHRS and CDR2 YFSETQ. Germline trimming cut 4 bases from V and 4 bases from J; bases unmatched to any gene: 4. This CDR3 reads CASSLGTVTEAFF. DNA for the CDR3: TGCGCCAGCAGCCTAGGGACAGTCACTGAAGCTTTCTTT.